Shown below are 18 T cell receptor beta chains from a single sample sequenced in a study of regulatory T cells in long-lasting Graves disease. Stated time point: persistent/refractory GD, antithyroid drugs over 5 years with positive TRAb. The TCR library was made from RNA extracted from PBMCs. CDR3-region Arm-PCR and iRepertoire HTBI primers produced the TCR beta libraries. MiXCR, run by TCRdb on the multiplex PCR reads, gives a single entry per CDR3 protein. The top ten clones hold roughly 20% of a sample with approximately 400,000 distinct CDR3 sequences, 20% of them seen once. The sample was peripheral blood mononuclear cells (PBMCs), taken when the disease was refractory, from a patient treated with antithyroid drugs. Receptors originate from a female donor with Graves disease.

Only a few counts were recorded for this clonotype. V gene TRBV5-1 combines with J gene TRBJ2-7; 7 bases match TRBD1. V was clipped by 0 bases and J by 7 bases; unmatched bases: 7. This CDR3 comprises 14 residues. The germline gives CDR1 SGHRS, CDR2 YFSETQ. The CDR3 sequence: CASSLGQGSREQYF. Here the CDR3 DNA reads TGCGCCAGCAGCTTGGGACAGGGATCCCGGGAGCAGTACTTC.

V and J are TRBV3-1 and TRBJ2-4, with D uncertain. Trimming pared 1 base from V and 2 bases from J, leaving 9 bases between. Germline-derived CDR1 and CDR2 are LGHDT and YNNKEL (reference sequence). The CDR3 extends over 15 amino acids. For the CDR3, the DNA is TGTGCCAGCAGCCAAGTACTGGGGACCAAAAACATTCAGTACTTC. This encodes CASSQVLGTKNIQYF.

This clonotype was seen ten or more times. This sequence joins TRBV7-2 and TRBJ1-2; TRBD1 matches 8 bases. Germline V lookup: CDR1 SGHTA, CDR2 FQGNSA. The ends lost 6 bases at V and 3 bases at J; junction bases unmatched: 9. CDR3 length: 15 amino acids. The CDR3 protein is CASSLRGQVDYGYTF. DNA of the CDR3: TGTGCCAGCAGTCTCAGGGGGCAGGTGGACTATGGCTACACCTTC. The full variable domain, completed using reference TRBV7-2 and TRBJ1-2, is GAGVSQSPSNKVTEKGKDVELRCDPISGHTALYWYRQSLGQGLEFLIYFQGNSAPDKSGLPSDRFSAERTGGSVSTLTIQRTQQEDSAVYLCASSLRGQVDYGYTFGSGTRLTVV.

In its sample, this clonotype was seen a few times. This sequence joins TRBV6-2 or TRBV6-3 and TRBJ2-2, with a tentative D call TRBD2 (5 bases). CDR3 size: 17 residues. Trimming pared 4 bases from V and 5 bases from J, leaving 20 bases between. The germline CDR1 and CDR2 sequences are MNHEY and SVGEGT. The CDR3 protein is CASSSALASWGTGELFF. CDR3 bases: TGTGCCAGCAGTTCCGCTCTAGCATCCTGGGGTACCGGGGAGCTGTTTTTT.

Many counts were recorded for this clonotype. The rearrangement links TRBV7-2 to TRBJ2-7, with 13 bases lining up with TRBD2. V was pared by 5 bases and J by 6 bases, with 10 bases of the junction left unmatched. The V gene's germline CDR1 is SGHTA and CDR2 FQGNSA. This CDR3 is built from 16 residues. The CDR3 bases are TGTGCCAGCAGCGGATCAGGACTAGCGGGAGTAGGCGAGCAGTACTTC. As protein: CASSGSGLAGVGEQYF.

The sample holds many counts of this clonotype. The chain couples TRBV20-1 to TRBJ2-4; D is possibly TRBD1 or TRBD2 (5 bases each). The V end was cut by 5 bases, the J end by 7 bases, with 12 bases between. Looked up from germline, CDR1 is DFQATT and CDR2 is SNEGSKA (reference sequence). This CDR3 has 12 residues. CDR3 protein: CSAPSGPNIQYF. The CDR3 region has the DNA TGCAGTGCTCCGTCGGGACCCAACATTCAGTACTTC.

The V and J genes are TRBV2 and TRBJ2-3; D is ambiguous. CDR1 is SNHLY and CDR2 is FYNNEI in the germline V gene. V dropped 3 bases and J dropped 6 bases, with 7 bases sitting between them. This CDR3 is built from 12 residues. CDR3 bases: TGTGCCAGCAGTGAGCTCCGGGATACGCAGTATTTT. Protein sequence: CASSELRDTQYF.

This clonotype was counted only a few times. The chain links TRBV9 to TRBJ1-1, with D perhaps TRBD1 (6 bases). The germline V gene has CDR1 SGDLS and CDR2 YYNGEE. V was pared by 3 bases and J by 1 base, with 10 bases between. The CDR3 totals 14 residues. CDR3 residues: CASSARQENTEAFF. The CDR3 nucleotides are TGTGCCAGCAGCGCCCGACAGGAGAACACTGAAGCTTTCTTT.

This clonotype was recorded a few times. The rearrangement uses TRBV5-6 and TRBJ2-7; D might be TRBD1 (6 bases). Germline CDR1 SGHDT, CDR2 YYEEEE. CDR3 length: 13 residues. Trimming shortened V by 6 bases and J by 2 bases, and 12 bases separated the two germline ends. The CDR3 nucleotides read TGTGCCAGCACCGTACAGGGAACCTACGAGCAGTACTTC. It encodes CASTVQGTYEQYF.

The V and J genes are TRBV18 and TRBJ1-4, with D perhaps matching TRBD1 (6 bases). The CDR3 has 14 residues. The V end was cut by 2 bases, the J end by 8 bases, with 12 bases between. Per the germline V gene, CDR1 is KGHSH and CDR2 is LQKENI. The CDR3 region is CASSPSRGEEKLFF. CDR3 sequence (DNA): TGTGCCAGCTCACCATCCAGGGGTGAAGAAAAACTGTTTTTT.

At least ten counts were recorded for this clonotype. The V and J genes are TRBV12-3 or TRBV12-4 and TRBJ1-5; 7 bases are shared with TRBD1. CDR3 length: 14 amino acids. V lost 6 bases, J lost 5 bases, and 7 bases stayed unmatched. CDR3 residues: CASSRQGRDQPQHF. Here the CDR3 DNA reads TGTGCCAGCAGCAGACAGGGTCGCGATCAGCCCCAGCATTTT.

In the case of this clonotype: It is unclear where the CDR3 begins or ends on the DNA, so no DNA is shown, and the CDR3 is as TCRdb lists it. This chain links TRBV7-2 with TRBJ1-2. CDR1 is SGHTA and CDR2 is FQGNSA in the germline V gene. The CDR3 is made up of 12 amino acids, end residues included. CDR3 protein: CASSSRFGVGTF.

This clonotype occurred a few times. The CDR3 DNA reads TGTGCCAGCAGCCTAGCGCAGGGATTCGGCTACACCTTC. The encoded protein is CASSLAQGFGYTF. This chain joins TRBV4-2 and TRBJ1-2; possibly TRBD1 for D (5 bases). The germline gives CDR1 LGHNA, CDR2 YNFKEQ. V lost 4 bases to trimming and J lost 8 bases, with 14 bases between them. The CDR3 spans 13 residues.

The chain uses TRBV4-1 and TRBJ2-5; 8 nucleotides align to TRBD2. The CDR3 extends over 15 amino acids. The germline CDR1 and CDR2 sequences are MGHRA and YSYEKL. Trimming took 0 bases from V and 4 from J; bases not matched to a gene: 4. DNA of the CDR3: TGCGCCAGCAGCCAAGATATCCTAGCGGGAGAGACCCAGTACTTC. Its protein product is CASSQDILAGETQYF.

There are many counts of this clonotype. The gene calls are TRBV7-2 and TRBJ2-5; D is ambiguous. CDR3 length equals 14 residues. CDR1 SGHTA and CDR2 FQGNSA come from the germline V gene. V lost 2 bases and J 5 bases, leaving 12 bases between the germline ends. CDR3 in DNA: TGTGCCAGCAGCTTAACCCTATTAGGGGAGACCCAGTACTTC. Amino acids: CASSLTLLGETQYF.

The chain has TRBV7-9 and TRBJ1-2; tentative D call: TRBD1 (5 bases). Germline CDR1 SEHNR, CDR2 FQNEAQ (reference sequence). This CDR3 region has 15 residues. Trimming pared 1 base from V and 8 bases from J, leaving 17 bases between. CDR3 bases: TGTGCCAGCAGCTTAGGAGACAGCACCCTCTACGGCTACACCTTC. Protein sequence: CASSLGDSTLYGYTF.

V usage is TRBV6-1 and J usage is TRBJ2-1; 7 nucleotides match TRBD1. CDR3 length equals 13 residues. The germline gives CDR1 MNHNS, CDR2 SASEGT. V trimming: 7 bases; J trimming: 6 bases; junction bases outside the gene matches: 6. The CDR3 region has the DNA TGTGCCAGCAATCACGGGACAGTCAATGAGCAGTTCTTC. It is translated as CASNHGTVNEQFF.

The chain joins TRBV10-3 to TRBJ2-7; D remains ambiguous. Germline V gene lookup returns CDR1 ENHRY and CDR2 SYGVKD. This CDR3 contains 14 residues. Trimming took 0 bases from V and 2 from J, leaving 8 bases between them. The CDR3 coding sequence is TGTGCCATCAGTGAGTCTGGGATCCCCTACGAGCAGTACTTC. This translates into CAISESGIPYEQYF.